What follows are 29 T cell receptor beta chains derived from one specimen sequenced in a study of blood T cell repertoires in COVID-19. Profiled with immunoSEQ multiplex PCR; TCRdb holds only in-frame clones, not every one. Here the sample spans around 68,000 clones, around 86% being singletons. What was sequenced was peripheral blood. These receptors came from a man between 40 and 49 years old with COVID-19, enrolled during active disease.

The chain carries TRBV19 and TRBJ1-2, with a weak D call TRBD1 (5 bases). V was shortened by 7 bases and J by 6 bases, with 27 bases between the two germline ends. The CDR3 is 17 amino acids. The V gene's germline CDR1 is LNHDA and CDR2 SQIVND (reference sequence). CDR3 in amino acids: CASNSQGRAILTDGYTF. The CDR3 DNA reads TGTGCCAGTAACAGTCAAGGCAGGGCCATACTAACGGATGGCTACACCTTC.

The V gene is TRBV6-5, the J gene TRBJ1-6; weak D call: TRBD1 (5 bases). Trimming took off 5 bases at V and 9 bases at J, with 17 bases between the two ends. The CDR3 is 15 amino acids. Looked up from germline, CDR1 is MNHEY and CDR2 is SVGAGI. CDR3 sequence (DNA): TGTGCCAGCAGTCAAAGGGGTGCAGGGCCTTCACCCCTCCACTTT. It specifies CASSQRGAGPSPLHF.

The rearrangement joins TRBV3-1 (or the pseudogene TRBV3-2) to TRBJ2-2, with a tentative D call TRBD1 (6 bases). V gave up 1 base and J gave up 7 bases, with 10 bases separating them. The CDR3 runs 14 residues. Germline CDR1 reads LGHDT; CDR2 reads YNNKEL (reference sequence). For the CDR3, the DNA is TGTGCCAGCAGCCAAGGAACAGGGCACGGGGAGCTGTTTTTT. Protein sequence: CASSQGTGHGELFF.

V usage is TRBV6-8 and J usage is TRBJ2-1, with TRBD2 matching over 10 bases. From germline, CDR1 is MNHGY and CDR2 SAAAGT. The trim removed 6 bases at V and 0 bases at J, leaving 17 bases unmatched. This CDR3 region has 20 residues. DNA of the CDR3: TGTGCCAGCAGGCCCTTTCCGGGACTAGCGACCGGTAGCTCCTACAATGAGCAGTTCTTC. Residues: CASRPFPGLATGSSYNEQFF.

This rearrangement joins TRBV30 to TRBJ2-5, with D possibly matching TRBD2 (7 bases). Trimming removed 0 bases at V and 2 bases at J, with 13 bases between. Per the germline V gene, CDR1 is GTSNPN and CDR2 is SVGIG (reference sequence). The CDR3 runs to 15 residues. The CDR3, as DNA: TGTGCCTGGAGTGTTTTAGGGGGGGGTCAAGAGACCCAGTACTTC. This encodes CAWSVLGGGQETQYF.

This clone was seen a handful of times. V usage is TRBV4-1 and J usage is TRBJ1-5; D is undetermined. Per germline, CDR1 MGHRA and CDR2 YSYEKL. This CDR3 has 13 amino acids. V lost 4 bases to trimming and J lost 4 bases, with 8 bases between them. The CDR3 sequence is CASSPQINQPQHF. As DNA, the CDR3 is TGCGCCAGCAGCCCACAGATTAATCAGCCCCAGCATTTT.

The chain is built from TRBV28 and TRBJ1-1; 7 nucleotides agree with TRBD1. V shed 3 bases, J shed 1 base, and the junction held 11 bases outside the gene matches. Germline CDR1 and CDR2: MDHEN and SYDVKM. The CDR3 is 17 amino acids. Here the CDR3 reads CASSLGTDWGTNTEAFF. The CDR3 DNA reads as TGTGCCAGCAGTTTGGGGACAGATTGGGGGACGAACACTGAAGCTTTCTTT.

This clone was seen a handful of times. The J gene is TRBJ1-3, the V gene TRBV5-4; 9 nucleotides align to TRBD1. V shed 5 bases, J shed 8 bases, and the junction held 11 bases outside the gene matches. Germline V gene data show CDR1 as SGHNT and CDR2 as YYREEE (reference sequence). The CDR3 runs 15 residues. The DNA for the CDR3 is TGTGCCAGCAGTCAAGATACAGGGGGCGAGGACACCATATATTTT. As protein: CASSQDTGGEDTIYF.

The rearrangement uses TRBV13 and TRBJ2-3, with a possible D match to TRBD1 (6 bases). V lost 6 bases to trimming and J lost 6 bases, with 16 bases between them. CDR1 and CDR2 from the germline V gene are PRHDT and FYEKMQ (reference sequence). There are 14 residues in the CDR3. For the CDR3, the DNA is TGTGCCAGCAGTTTTCTCACAGGGATCGATACGCAGTATTTT. This sequence encodes CASSFLTGIDTQYF.

The count of this clone is one. The chain joins TRBV10-1 to TRBJ2-7, with no clear D. The CDR3 spans 13 residues. The V and J ends lost 4 bases and 1 base respectively, with 8 bases between them. Germline V gene data show CDR1 as WNHNN and CDR2 as SYGVQD (reference sequence). CDR3 in amino acids: CASSGSSSYEQYF. The CDR3 DNA follows: TGCGCCAGCAGTGGGTCGTCGTCCTACGAGCAGTACTTC.

The V gene is TRBV3-1 (or the pseudogene TRBV3-2), the J gene TRBJ1-1; D perhaps matches TRBD1 (6 bases). This CDR3 comprises 14 residues. V was pared by 1 base and J by 4 bases, with 10 bases between. The germline gives CDR1 LGHDT, CDR2 YNNKEL (reference sequence). The CDR3: CASSQAQGSTEAFF. As DNA, the CDR3 is TGTGCCAGCAGCCAAGCACAGGGTTCCACTGAAGCTTTCTTT.

The V and J genes are TRBV2 and TRBJ2-4, with 9 bases fitting TRBD2. After removal of 6 bases from V and 6 bases from J, the junction contained 9 bases not matched to a gene. The V gene's germline CDR1 is SNHLY and CDR2 FYNNEI. The CDR3 runs 15 residues. The CDR3 coding sequence is TGTGCCAGCAGCCCGAAGCGGGGGGAGGTAAACATTCAGTACTTC. Protein product: CASSPKRGEVNIQYF. The variable domain in full, completed from reference TRBV2 and TRBJ2-4, reads EPEVTQTPSHQVTQMGQEVILRCVPISNHLYFYWYRQILGQKVEFLVSFYNNEISEKSEIFDDQFSVERPDGSNFTLKIRSTKLEDSAMYFCASSPKRGEVNIQYFGAGTRLSVL.

The CDR3 DNA sequence: TGTGCCTACAAATCTAGCACATCCTACAATGAGCAGTTCTTC. Protein sequence: CAYKSSTSYNEQFF. The chain joins TRBV30 to TRBJ2-1; possible D gene TRBD2, 5 bases. With 7 bases removed from V and 1 base from J, the gap between germline ends came to 14 bases. CDR1 is GTSNPN, CDR2 SVGIG, per germline (reference sequence). The CDR3 runs to 14 residues.

The chain combines TRBV19 with TRBJ1-5; D ambiguous. The CDR3 runs 14 residues. V was shortened by 4 bases and J by 2 bases, with 9 bases between the two germline ends. Germline-derived CDR1 and CDR2 are LNHDA and SQIVND (reference sequence). The CDR3 reads CASSTFSGNQPQHF. CDR3 nucleotides: TGTGCCAGTAGTACATTTAGTGGCAATCAGCCCCAGCATTTT.

The chain carries TRBV15 and TRBJ1-4; 9 bases line up with TRBD1. V shed 5 bases, J shed 6 bases, and the junction held 7 bases outside the gene matches. Germline CDR1 LNHNV, CDR2 YYDKDF (reference sequence). This CDR3 region has 15 residues. The CDR3 reads CATSGLDRGDEKLFF. The CDR3 nucleotides are TGTGCCACCAGCGGTCTGGACAGGGGCGATGAAAAACTGTTTTTT.

This chain uses TRBV5-1 with TRBJ2-7, with 7 bases matching TRBD2. Germline-derived CDR1 and CDR2 are SGHRS and YFSETQ. The CDR3 totals 14 residues. Trimming cost V 4 bases and J 2 bases; bases outside gene matches: 6. This CDR3 reads CASSTGGGAYEQYF. The CDR3, as DNA: TGCGCCAGCAGCACCGGCGGGGGAGCCTACGAGCAGTACTTC.

The V gene is TRBV9, the J gene TRBJ1-2; D is unresolved. Trimming pared 2 bases from V and 13 bases from J, leaving 15 bases between. The CDR3 loop spans 12 amino acids. CDR1 is SGDLS and CDR2 is YYNGEE in the germline V gene. This CDR3 is CASSVDNRVFTF. The CDR3 bases are TGTGCCAGCAGCGTCGATAATCGGGTCTTCACCTTC.

The rearrangement joins TRBV10-1 to TRBJ2-1, with TRBD1 identical over 10 bases. With 3 bases clipped from V and 3 bases from J, the junction kept 5 bases outside the gene matches. The CDR3 is 16 amino acids. CDR1 and CDR2 from the germline V gene are WNHNN and SYGVQD (reference sequence). CDR3 coding DNA: TGCGCCAGCAGTGACATTAGGGACAGGGGCTACAATGAGCAGTTCTTC. Protein product: CASSDIRDRGYNEQFF.

The chain uses TRBV7-9 and TRBJ2-3; 11 nucleotides agree with TRBD1. J lost 5 bases, V lost 3 bases, and 4 bases had no gene match. Germline V lookup: CDR1 SEHNR, CDR2 FQNEAQ (reference sequence). The CDR3 covers 15 residues. The CDR3: CASSLQGTGGDTQYF. CDR3 nucleotide sequence: TGTGCCAGCAGCTTGCAAGGGACAGGGGGAGATACGCAGTATTTT.

The rearrangement uses TRBV5-4 and TRBJ2-2; 8 bases line up with TRBD1. V was clipped by 4 bases and J by 7 bases; unmatched bases: 9. Germline assignment: CDR1 SGHNT and CDR2 YYREEE (reference sequence). CDR3 size: 15 residues. Written as DNA, the CDR3 is TGTGCCAGCAGCACTTGGACAGGGCAGGGCGGGGAGCTGTTTTTT. The encoded protein is CASSTWTGQGGELFF.

The chain joins TRBV7-9 to TRBJ2-7; 13 bases map to TRBD2. This CDR3 is 16 amino acids long. Germline CDR1 is SEHNR and CDR2 is FQNEAQ (reference sequence). Trimming took 5 bases from V and 5 from J; bases not matched to a gene: 9. Here the CDR3 DNA reads TGTGCCAGCAGCCCTAAAGGACTAGCGGGGGCCCACGAGCAGTACTTC. The encoded protein is CASSPKGLAGAHEQYF.

The chain links TRBV7-6 to TRBJ1-4, with TRBD1 matching over 7 bases. The V gene's germline CDR1 is SGHVS and CDR2 FNYEAQ. There are 14 residues in the CDR3. J gave up 6 bases and V 2 bases, and 3 bases lay outside the gene matches. The CDR3 coding sequence is TGTGCCAGCAGCTTACAGGGGGATTATGAAAAACTGTTTTTT. Translation gives CASSLQGDYEKLFF.

The chain carries TRBV12-3 or TRBV12-4 and TRBJ1-2, with D possibly matching TRBD1 (6 bases). The CDR3 is 12 residues long. V was clipped by 3 bases and J by 7 bases, with 9 bases between them. CDR3 in DNA: TGTGCCAGCAGTTTTGCGGACAGTGGCTACACCTTC. Amino acid sequence: CASSFADSGYTF.

This chain uses TRBV7-2 with TRBJ2-2; D gene unclear. Trimming removed 1 base from V and 1 base from J, with 7 bases in between. CDR3 length: 15 amino acids. Germline values: CDR1 SGHTA, CDR2 FQGNSA. The CDR3 DNA sequence: TGTGCCAGCAGCTTAGTCTCAGTGAACACCGGGGAGCTGTTTTTT. As protein: CASSLVSVNTGELFF.

The V call is TRBV6-1, the J call TRBJ2-1, with 7 bases that match TRBD2. Germline V lookup: CDR1 MNHNS, CDR2 SASEGT. Trimming at V came to 2 bases and at J to 3 bases, leaving 13 bases not matched to a gene. This CDR3 spans 18 amino acids. CDR3 DNA: TGTGCCAGCAGTGAACGGATGTGGGCTGGGGAGGGCTACAATGAGCAGTTCTTC. Residues: CASSERMWAGEGYNEQFF.

The chain joins TRBV5-5 to TRBJ2-6; perhaps TRBD1 as D (5 bases). Germline CDR1 is SGHKS and CDR2 is YYEKEE (reference sequence). The CDR3 is 16 amino acids. V was clipped by 5 bases and J by 4 bases, with 16 bases between them. This chain's CDR3 is CASSSGIGSGANVLTF. The CDR3 nucleotides read TGTGCCAGCAGTTCAGGGATTGGGTCGGGGGCCAACGTCCTGACTTTC.

This clone was counted a single time. The chain links TRBV11-2 to TRBJ2-3; 8 nucleotides align to TRBD2. The CDR3 sequence is 17 residues long. From germline, CDR1 is SGHAT and CDR2 FQNNGV. J gave up 4 bases and V 3 bases, and 12 bases lay outside the gene matches. CDR3 sequence reads: CASSFLSGGGPPDTQYF. The CDR3 nucleotides read TGTGCCAGCAGCTTCCTTTCCGGGGGGGGGCCTCCAGATACGCAGTATTTT.

The chain recombines TRBV5-1 with TRBJ2-7; D may be TRBD1 (5 bases). Trimming removed 0 bases from V and 7 bases from J, with 14 bases in between. The CDR3 is 14 residues long. Looked up from germline, CDR1 is SGHRS and CDR2 is YFSETQ. The CDR3 region has the DNA TGCGCCAGCAGCTTGGGGACGTCCCCAGGGGAGCAGTACTTC. Its protein is CASSLGTSPGEQYF. The full variable domain, with the rest looked up from reference TRBV5-1 and TRBJ2-7, is KAGVTQTPRYLIKTRGQQVTLSCSPISGHRSVSWYQQTPGQGLQFLFEYFSETQRNKGNFPGRFSGRQFSNSRSEMNVSTLELGDSALYLCASSLGTSPGEQYFGPGTRLTVT.

The chain uses TRBV11-1 and TRBJ2-7; a possible D gene is TRBD2 (6 bases). The CDR3 sequence is 16 residues long. Looked up from germline, CDR1 is SGHAT and CDR2 is FQDESV (reference sequence). V was cut by 5 bases and J by 8 bases, with 25 bases left in between. The CDR3 reads CASSPGGARPPTKQYF. The CDR3 bases are TGTGCCAGCAGCCCCGGAGGGGCCAGGCCTCCTACGAAGCAGTACTTC.